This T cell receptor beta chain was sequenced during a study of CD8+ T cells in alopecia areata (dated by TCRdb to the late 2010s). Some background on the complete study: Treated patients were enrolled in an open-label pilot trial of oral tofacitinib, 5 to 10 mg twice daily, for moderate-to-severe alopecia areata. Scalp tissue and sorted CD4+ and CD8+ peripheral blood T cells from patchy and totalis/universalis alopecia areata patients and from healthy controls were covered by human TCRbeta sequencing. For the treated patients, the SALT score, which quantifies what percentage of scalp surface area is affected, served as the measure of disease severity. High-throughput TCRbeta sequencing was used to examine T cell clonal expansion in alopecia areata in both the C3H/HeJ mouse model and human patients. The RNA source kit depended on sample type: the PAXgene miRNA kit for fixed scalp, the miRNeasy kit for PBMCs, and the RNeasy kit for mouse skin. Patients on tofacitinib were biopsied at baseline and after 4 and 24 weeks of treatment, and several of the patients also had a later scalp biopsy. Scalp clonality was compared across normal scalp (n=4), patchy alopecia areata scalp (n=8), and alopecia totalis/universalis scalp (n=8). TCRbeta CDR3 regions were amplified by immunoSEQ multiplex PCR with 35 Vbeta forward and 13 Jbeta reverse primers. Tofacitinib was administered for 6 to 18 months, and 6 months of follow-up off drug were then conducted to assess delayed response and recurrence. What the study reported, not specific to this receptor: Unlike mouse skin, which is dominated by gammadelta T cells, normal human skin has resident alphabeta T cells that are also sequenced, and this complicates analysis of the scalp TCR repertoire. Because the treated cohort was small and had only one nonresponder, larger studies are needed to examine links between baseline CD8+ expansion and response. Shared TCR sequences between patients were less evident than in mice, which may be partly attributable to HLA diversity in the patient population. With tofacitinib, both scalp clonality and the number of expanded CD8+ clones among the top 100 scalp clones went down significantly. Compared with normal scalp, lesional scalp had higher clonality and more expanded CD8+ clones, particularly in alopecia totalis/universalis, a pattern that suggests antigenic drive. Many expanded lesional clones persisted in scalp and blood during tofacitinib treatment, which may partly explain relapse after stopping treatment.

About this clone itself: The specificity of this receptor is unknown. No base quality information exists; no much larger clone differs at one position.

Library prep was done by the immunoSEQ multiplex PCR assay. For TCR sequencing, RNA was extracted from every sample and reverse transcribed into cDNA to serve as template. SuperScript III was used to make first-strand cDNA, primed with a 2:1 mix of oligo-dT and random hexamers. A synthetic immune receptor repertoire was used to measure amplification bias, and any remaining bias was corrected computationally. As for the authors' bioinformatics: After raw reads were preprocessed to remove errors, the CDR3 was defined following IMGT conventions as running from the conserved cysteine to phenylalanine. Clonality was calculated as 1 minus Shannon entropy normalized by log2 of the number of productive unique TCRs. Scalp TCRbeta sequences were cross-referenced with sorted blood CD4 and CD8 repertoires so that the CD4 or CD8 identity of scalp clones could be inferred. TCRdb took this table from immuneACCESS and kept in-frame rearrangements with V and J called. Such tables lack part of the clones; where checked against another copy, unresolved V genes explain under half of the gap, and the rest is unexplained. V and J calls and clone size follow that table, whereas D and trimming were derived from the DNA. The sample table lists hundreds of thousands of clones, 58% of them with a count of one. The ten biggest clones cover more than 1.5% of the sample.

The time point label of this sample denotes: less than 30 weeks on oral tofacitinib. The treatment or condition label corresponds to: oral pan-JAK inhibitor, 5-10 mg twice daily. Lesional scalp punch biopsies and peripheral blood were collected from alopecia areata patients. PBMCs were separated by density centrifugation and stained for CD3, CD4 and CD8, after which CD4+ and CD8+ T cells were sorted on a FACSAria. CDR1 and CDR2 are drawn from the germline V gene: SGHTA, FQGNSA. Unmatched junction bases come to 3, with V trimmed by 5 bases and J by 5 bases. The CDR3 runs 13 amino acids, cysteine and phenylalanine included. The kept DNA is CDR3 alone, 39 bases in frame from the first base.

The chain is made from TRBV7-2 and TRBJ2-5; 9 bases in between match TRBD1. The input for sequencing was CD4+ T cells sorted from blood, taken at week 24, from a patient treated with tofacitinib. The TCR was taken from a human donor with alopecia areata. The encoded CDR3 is CASSTGTGETQYF. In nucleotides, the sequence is TGTGCCAGCAGCACAGGGACAGGGGAGACCCAGTACTTC.